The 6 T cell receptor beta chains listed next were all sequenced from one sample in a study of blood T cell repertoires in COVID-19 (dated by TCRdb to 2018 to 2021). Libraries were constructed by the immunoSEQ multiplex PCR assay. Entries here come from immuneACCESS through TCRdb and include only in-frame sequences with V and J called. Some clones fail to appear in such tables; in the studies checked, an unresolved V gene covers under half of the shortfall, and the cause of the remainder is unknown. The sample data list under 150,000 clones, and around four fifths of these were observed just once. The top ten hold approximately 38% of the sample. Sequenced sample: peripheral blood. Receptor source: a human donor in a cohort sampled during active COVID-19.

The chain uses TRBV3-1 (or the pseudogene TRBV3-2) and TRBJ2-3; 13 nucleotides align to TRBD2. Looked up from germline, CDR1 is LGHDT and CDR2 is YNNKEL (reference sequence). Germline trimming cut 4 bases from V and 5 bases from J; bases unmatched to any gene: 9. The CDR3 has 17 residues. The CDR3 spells CASSPGATSGRVDTQYF. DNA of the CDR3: TGTGCCAGCAGCCCTGGGGCCACTAGCGGGAGGGTAGATACGCAGTATTTT.

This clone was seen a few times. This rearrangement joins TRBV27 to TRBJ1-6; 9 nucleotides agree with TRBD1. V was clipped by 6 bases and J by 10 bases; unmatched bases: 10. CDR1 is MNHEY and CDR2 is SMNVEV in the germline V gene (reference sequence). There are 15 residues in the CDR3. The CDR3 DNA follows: TGTGCCAGCAGATCCGGGACAGGGCTTGAGTCACCCCTCCACTTT. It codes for CASRSGTGLESPLHF.

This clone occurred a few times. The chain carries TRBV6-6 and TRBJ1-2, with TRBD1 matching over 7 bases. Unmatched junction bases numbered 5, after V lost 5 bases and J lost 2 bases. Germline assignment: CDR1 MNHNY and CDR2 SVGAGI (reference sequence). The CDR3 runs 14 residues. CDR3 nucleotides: TGTGCCAGCAGTCCGACAGGGTTAAACTATGGCTACACCTTC. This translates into CASSPTGLNYGYTF.

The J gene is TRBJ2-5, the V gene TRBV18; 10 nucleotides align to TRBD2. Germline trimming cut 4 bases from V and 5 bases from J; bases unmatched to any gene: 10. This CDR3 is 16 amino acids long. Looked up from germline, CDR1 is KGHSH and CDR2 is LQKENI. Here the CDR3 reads CASSRRSGGARETQYF. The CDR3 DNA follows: TGTGCCAGCTCACGTCGGAGCGGGGGGGCCCGGGAGACCCAGTACTTC.

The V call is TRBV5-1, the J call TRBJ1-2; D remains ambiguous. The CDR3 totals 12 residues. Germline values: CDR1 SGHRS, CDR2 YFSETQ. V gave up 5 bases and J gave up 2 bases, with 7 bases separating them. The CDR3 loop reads CASRAGNYGYTF. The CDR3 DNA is TGCGCCAGCAGGGCGGGGAACTATGGCTACACCTTC.

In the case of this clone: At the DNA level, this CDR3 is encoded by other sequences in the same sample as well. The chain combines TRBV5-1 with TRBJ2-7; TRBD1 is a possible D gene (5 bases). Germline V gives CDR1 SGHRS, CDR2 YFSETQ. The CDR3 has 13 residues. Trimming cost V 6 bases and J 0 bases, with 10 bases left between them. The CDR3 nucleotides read TGCGCCAGCAACCAGGGTAGCTCCTACGAGCAGTACTTC. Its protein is CASNQGSSYEQYF.